The entry below describes one T cell receptor (beta chain). Different DNA sequences within this sample yield the same CDR3. The data belong to a study of blood T cell repertoires in COVID-19. Clones were read by immunoSEQ multiplex PCR, and TCRdb kept only the in-frame ones, dropping some. The table includes 250,000 to 300,000 clones, 70% to 90% detected once. Germline-derived CDR1 and CDR2 are KGHSH and LQKENI. The CDR3 runs 15 residues. The V gene end was trimmed by 3 bases and the J gene end by 0 bases; junction bases not matched to a gene: 4. The receptor was isolated from a woman between 70 and 85 years old with acute or convalescent COVID-19. The chain has TRBV18 and TRBJ1-2, with 7 bases fitting TRBD1. Sequencing was carried out using peripheral blood. This chain's CDR3 is CASSPPGTANYGYTF. The CDR3, as DNA: TGTGCCAGCTCACCGCCCGGGACAGCTAACTATGGCTACACCTTC.